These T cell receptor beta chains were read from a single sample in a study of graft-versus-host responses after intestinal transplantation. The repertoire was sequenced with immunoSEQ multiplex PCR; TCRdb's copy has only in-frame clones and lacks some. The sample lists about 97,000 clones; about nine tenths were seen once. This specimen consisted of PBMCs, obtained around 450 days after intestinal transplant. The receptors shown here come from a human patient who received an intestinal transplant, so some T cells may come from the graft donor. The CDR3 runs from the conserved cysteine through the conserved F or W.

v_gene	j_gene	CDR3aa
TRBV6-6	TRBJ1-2	CASSNYGYTF
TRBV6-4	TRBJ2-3	CASSDTGTDTQYF
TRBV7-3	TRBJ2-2	CASRNGGAGELFF
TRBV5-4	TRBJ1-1	CASSLGQITSEAFF
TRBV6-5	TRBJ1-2	CASSPREYLGYTF
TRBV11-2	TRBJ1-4	CASSAPRDEKLFF
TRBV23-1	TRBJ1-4	CASTRPKTNREKLFF
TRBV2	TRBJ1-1	CASSEGFAEAFF
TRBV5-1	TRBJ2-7	CASSLGQGAYEQYF
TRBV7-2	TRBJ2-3	CASTPGLAGGAAQYF
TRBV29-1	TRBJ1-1	CSALRGGIPEAFF
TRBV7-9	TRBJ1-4	CASSPLTGAGSREEKLFF
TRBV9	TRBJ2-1	CASSVGENEQFF
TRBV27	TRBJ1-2	CASSTGRANYGYTF
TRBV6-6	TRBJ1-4	CASSWTVGEKLFF
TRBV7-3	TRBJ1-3	CASSPQGQRFGFSGNTIYF
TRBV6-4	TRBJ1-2	CASSASARDRAHGYTF
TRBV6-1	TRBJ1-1	CASSEGANTEAFF
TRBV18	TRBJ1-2	CASSPDRAGGYTF
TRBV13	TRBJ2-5	CASSSRGSGGVETQYF
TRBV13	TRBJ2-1	CASSIYRGRESSYNEQFF
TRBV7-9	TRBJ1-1	CASSPLGNTEAFF
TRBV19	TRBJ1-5	CASRAAEHQPQHF
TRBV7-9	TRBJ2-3	CASSRGTDTQYF
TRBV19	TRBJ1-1	CASSSRGIGTEAFF
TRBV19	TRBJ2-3	CASSKTSPDTQYF
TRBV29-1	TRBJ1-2	CSVEWDRDYGYTF
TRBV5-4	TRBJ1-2	CASSLYQGTWSYGYTF
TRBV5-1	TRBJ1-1	CASSLWSRTEAFF
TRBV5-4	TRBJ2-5	CASSPDSQETQYF
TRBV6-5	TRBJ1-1	CASSYDWTGNTEAFF
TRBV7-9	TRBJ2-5	CASSSGGPQETQYF
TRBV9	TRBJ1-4	CASSVDRQDNEKLFF
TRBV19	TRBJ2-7	CASSRDSSYEQYF
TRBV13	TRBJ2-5	CASSSPRERGRQETQYF
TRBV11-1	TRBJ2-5	CASSLVGLGETQYF
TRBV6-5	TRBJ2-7	CASSPQGGTPYEQYF
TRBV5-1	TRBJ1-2	CASRTGNYGYTF
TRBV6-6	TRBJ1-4	CASSYVGSGEKLFF
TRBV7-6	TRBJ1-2	CASSFAAPPGYGYTF
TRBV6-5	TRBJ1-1	CASSYFGETEAFF
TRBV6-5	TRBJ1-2	CASSVTRYGYTF
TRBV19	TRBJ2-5	CASSMVRGQETQYF
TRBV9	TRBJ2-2	CASNQQGGGELFF
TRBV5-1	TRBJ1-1	CASSLGKTDEAFF
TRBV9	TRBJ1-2	CASSLGQGDYGYTF
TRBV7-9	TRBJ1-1	CASSENTEAFF
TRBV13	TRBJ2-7	CASSWPSGQGDEQYF
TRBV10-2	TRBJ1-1	CASILTGRGDTEAFF
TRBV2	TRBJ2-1	CAMQGLPYNEQFF
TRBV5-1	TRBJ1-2	CASSAPGTGGANGYTF
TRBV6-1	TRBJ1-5	CASSEVENQPQHF
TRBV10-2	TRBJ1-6	CASSHGDSPLHF
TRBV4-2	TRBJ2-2	CASSQELAGGELFF
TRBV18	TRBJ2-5	CASSPQFQETQYF